This T cell receptor (beta chain) was recorded in a study of molecular identifiers for immune sequencing clone quantification. Naive CD8 libraries came from about 19,000 to 1,100,000 sorted cells with 10%, 30% or 50% RNA. The authors built bulk TCR libraries by previously described methods with listed TCR primers. Using its own MiXCR run on the PCR reads, TCRdb lists one record per CDR3 protein. The sample holds approximately 54,000 distinct CDR3 sequences; less than 25% are singletons and the top ten take over 1.5%. A remark on this clonotype: Antigen specificity is unknown. It may be a read error: a sequence one base away is much more abundant.

Notes on the study in general: In cases of identical TCR molecules sharing a barcode, highly expanded clone sizes could be underestimated.

The CDR3 sequence is 12 residues long. This sequence joins TRBV12-3 or TRBV12-4 and TRBJ2-7; D unclear. This receptor was obtained from a human donor in good health. Some libraries in this study had Jurkat cell RNA spiked in. Material: naive CD8+ T cells from blood, with Jurkat cell RNA spiked in. Noted subset: FACS-sorted CD8+CD4-CCR7+CD45RA+ naive T cells. The CDR3 DNA sequence: TGTGCCGGCAGCTATACGAAGAACGAGCAGTACTTC. It specifies CAGSYTKNEQYF.